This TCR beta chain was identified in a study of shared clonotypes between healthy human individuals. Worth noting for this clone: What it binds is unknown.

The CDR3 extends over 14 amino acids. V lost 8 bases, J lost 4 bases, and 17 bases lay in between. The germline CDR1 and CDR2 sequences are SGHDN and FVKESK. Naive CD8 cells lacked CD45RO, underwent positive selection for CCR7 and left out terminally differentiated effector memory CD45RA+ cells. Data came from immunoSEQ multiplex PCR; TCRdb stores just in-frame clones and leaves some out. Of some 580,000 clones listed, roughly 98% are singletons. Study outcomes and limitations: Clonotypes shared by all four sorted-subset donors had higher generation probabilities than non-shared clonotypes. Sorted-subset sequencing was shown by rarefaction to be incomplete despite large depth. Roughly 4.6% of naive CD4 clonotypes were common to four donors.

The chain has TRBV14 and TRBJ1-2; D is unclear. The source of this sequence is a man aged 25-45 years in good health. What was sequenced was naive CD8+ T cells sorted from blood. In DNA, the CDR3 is TGTGCCAGCCGCGCTTGGACGGACCCCTATGGCTACACCTTC. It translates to CASRAWTDPYGYTF.